These 12 T cell receptor beta chains were sequenced from one sample in a study of blood T cell repertoires in COVID-19. This table comes from immunoSEQ multiplex PCR, and its TCRdb copy is limited to in-frame clones, with some not included. The repertoire holds about 170,000 clones, with approximately 84% as singletons. The specimen was peripheral blood. The receptor source for this set is a man aged 40-49 years who had recovered from COVID-19.

The rearrangement joins TRBV30 to TRBJ2-3; 7 nucleotides match TRBD1. With 2 bases clipped from V and 0 bases from J, the junction kept 5 bases outside the gene matches. The CDR3 has 15 residues. Per germline, CDR1 GTSNPN and CDR2 SVGIG (reference sequence). The CDR3 here is CAWSRTGTSTDTQYF. Here the CDR3 DNA reads TGTGCCTGGAGTAGGACAGGAACTAGCACAGATACGCAGTATTTT. Full variable domain (rest looked up from reference TRBV30 and TRBJ2-3): SQTIHQWPATLVQPVGSPLSLECTVEGTSNPNLYWYRQAAGRGLQLLFYSVGIGQISSEVPQNLSASRPQDRQFILSSKKLLLSDSGFYLCAWSRTGTSTDTQYFGPGTRLTVL.

The rearrangement uses TRBV24-1 and TRBJ2-6; TRBD1 might be the D (5 bases). Trimming pared 1 base from V and 1 base from J, leaving 10 bases between. The germline gives CDR1 KGHDR, CDR2 SFDVKD. The length of the CDR3 is 17 residues. CDR3 sequence: CATSDFGRESGANVLTF. CDR3 bases: TGTGCCACCAGTGATTTTGGCAGGGAATCTGGGGCCAACGTCCTGACTTTC.

The chain joins TRBV7-9 to TRBJ2-7; 10 bases are shared with TRBD1. The junction had 6 bases not matched to a gene; V was cut back by 5 bases and J by 2 bases. CDR1 is SEHNR and CDR2 is FQNEAQ in the germline V gene (reference sequence). This CDR3 is 15 amino acids long. CDR3 in amino acids: CASSRGTGEPYEQYF. The CDR3 DNA reads TGTGCCAGCAGCCGCGGGACAGGGGAACCCTACGAGCAGTACTTC.

This clone was detected a few times. The DNA of the CDR3 is TGTGCCAGCAGTAGATCCGGGACAGGGGGCACCTATGGCTACACCTTC. It specifies CASSRSGTGGTYGYTF. The V gene is TRBV6-2 or TRBV6-3, the J gene TRBJ1-2, with TRBD1 identical over 12 bases. Trimming took 5 bases from V and 4 from J; bases not matched to a gene: 8. Germline-derived CDR1 and CDR2 are MNHEY and SVGEGT. The CDR3 contains 16 residues.

This clone was observed a single time. In nucleotides, the CDR3 is TGTGCCAGCGTTGACAGAAGAGAAAGCCTCCCTGGAAACACCATATATTTT. Translated: CASVDRRESLPGNTIYF. This rearrangement joins TRBV21-1 to TRBJ1-3; the DNA was not used to check the table's D call, TRBD1. TRBV21-1 is recorded as a pseudogene. The CDR3 is 17 amino acids.

The gene calls are TRBV20-1 and TRBJ2-2; D gene unclear. This CDR3 region has 11 residues. The V end lost 3 bases, the J end lost 6 bases, and 5 bases lay between the germline ends. Germline V gene sequence: CDR1 DFQATT, CDR2 SNEGSKA (reference sequence). The CDR3 nucleotides are TGCAGTGCTAGTCTCCCCGGGGAGCTGTTTTTT. Encoded protein: CSASLPGELFF.

J is TRBJ1-1 and V is TRBV27, with D perhaps matching TRBD1 (6 bases). This CDR3 is 15 amino acids long. In germline, CDR1 is MNHEY, CDR2 SMNVEV (reference sequence). With 3 bases removed from V and 2 bases from J, the gap between germline ends came to 13 bases. CDR3 DNA: TGTGCCAGCAGTTTCCACGGACAGATAAACACTGAAGCTTTCTTT. Protein product: CASSFHGQINTEAFF.

This clone was picked up a small number of times. The V call is TRBV6-2 or TRBV6-3, the J call TRBJ1-6; TRBD1 is a possible D gene (6 bases). CDR3 length: 15 residues. V gave up 4 bases and J gave up 10 bases, with 17 bases separating them. Germline CDR1 and CDR2: MNHEY and SVGEGT. The CDR3 nucleotides are TGTGCCAGCAGTTCCCCCGGACAGAAAAACTCACCCCTCCACTTT. Protein product: CASSSPGQKNSPLHF.

The rearrangement links TRBV20-1 to TRBJ2-1, with D unresolved. This CDR3 spans 13 amino acids. CDR1 DFQATT and CDR2 SNEGSKA come from the germline V gene (reference sequence). The V gene lost 3 bases and the J gene lost 7 bases, with 13 bases spanning the gap. The CDR3 loop reads CSASSARSNEQFF. In DNA form, the CDR3 reads TGCAGTGCTAGTTCAGCGCGGAGTAATGAGCAGTTCTTC.

This clone was seen a handful of times. The gene calls are TRBV9 and TRBJ2-2; D gene unclear. The CDR3 consists of 16 residues. Germline CDR1 is SGDLS and CDR2 is YYNGEE. The V gene lost 0 bases and the J gene lost 2 bases, with 11 bases spanning the gap. The DNA for the CDR3 is TGTGCCAGCAGCGTAGAAGGAACAGCCAACACCGGGGAGCTGTTTTTT. As protein: CASSVEGTANTGELFF.

The chain links TRBV27 to TRBJ1-6, with D possibly being TRBD1 (5 bases). Germline V CDR1 and CDR2: MNHEY, SMNVEV (reference sequence). This CDR3 is built from 13 residues. Trimming left V 5 bases short and J 6 bases short, with 8 bases between. Here the CDR3 DNA reads TGTGCCAGCAGTGCAGGGCTTAATTCACCCCTCCACTTT. It codes for CASSAGLNSPLHF.

The V and J genes are TRBV12-3 or TRBV12-4 and TRBJ1-1; tentatively, D is TRBD1 (5 bases). With 6 bases removed from V and 8 bases from J, the gap between germline ends came to 13 bases. The CDR3 has 12 amino acids. The CDR3 bases are TGTGCCAGCAGAGTAGGGGCAAACGAAGCTTTCTTT. Protein product: CASRVGANEAFF.